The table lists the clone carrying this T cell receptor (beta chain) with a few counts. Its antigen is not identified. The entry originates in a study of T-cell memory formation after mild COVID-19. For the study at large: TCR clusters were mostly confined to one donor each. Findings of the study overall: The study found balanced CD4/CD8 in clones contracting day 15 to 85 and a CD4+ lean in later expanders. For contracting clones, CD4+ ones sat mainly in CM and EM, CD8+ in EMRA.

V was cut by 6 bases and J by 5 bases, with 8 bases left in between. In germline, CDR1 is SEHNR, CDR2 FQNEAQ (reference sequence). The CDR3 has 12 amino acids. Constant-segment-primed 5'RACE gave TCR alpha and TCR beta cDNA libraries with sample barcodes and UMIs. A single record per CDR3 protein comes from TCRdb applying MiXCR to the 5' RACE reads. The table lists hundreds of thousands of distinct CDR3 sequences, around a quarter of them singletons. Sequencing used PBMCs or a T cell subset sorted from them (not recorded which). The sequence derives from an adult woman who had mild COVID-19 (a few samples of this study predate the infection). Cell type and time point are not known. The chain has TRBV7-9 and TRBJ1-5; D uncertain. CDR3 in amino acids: CASSPDDQPQHF. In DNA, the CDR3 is TGTGCCAGCAGTCCTGACGATCAGCCCCAGCATTTT.